The 31 T cell receptor beta chains listed next were all sequenced from one sample in a study of blood T cell repertoires in COVID-19. Here immunoSEQ multiplex PCR was the method, and the copy in TCRdb shows in-frame clones only, minus some. This repertoire shows around 80,000 clones, just over 85% found once; its top ten account for approximately 5.1%. The sequenced sample consisted of peripheral blood. These receptors were collected from a woman older than 75 with acute or convalescent COVID-19.

The chain uses TRBV5-1 and TRBJ2-2; perhaps TRBD1 as D (5 bases). This CDR3 has 14 amino acids. CDR1 is SGHRS and CDR2 is YFSETQ in the germline V gene. V lost 7 bases and J lost 3, with 13 bases in between. The CDR3 sequence: CASAKGVDTGELFF. CDR3 in DNA: TGCGCCAGCGCAAAAGGGGTAGACACCGGGGAGCTGTTTTTT.

This chain connects TRBV7-2 to TRBJ1-1; TRBD1 is a possible D gene (6 bases). This CDR3 is 16 amino acids long. Germline V gene data show CDR1 as SGHTA and CDR2 as FQGNSA. Trimming removed 5 bases at V and 6 bases at J, with 22 bases between. This CDR3 is CASSHSQGGAQAEAFF. In DNA form, the CDR3 reads TGTGCCAGCAGCCACTCCCAAGGGGGGGCGCAAGCTGAAGCTTTCTTT.

This chain joins TRBV12-3 or TRBV12-4 and TRBJ2-3, with D hard to call. The CDR3 loop spans 12 amino acids. Trimming shortened V by 6 bases and J by 1 base, and 5 bases separated the two germline ends. The CDR3 is CASSRRTDTQYF. The CDR3 nucleotides are TGTGCCAGCAGCAGGCGCACAGATACGCAGTATTTT.

V usage is TRBV20-1 and J usage is TRBJ2-2; D is possibly TRBD1 (6 bases). The germline V and J ends were trimmed by 3 bases and 2 bases, with 16 bases remaining between them. The CDR3 extends over 16 amino acids. Germline loops: CDR1 DFQATT, CDR2 SNEGSKA (reference sequence). This CDR3 reads CSASRPGTLNTGELFF. DNA of the CDR3: TGCAGTGCTAGTCGACCCGGGACACTAAACACCGGGGAGCTGTTTTTT.

This clone was counted once. The chain employs TRBV7-2 and TRBJ2-7, with 7 bases fitting TRBD1. V lost 2 bases and J lost 2; bases outside the gene matches: 3. Germline V gives CDR1 SGHTA, CDR2 FQGNSA. The CDR3 has 14 residues. The CDR3 loop is CASSLNRGTYEQYF. The CDR3 coding sequence is TGTGCCAGCAGCTTAAACAGGGGAACCTACGAGCAGTACTTC.

The chain links TRBV5-1 to TRBJ2-1, with 14 bases matching TRBD2. Germline trimming cut 6 bases from V and 12 bases from J; bases unmatched to any gene: 8. Looked up from germline, CDR1 is SGHRS and CDR2 is YFSETQ. The CDR3 sequence is 14 residues long. This chain's CDR3 is CASTNPGLAGAQFF. CDR3 sequence (DNA): TGCGCCAGCACTAACCCGGGACTAGCGGGAGCGCAGTTCTTC. The entire variable domain, with the rest obtained from reference TRBV5-1 and TRBJ2-1, is as follows: KAGVTQTPRYLIKTRGQQVTLSCSPISGHRSVSWYQQTPGQGLQFLFEYFSETQRNKGNFPGRFSGRQFSNSRSEMNVSTLELGDSALYLCASTNPGLAGAQFFGPGTRLTVL.

The chain has TRBV6-1 and TRBJ1-2; no clear D. This CDR3 is 15 amino acids long. Trimming removed 3 bases from V and 4 bases from J, with 15 bases in between. Germline CDR1 MNHNS, CDR2 SASEGT. CDR3: CASSEVSAGGYGYTF. CDR3 coding DNA: TGTGCCAGCAGTGAGGTCTCCGCCGGAGGCTATGGCTACACCTTC.

The chain has TRBV7-8 and TRBJ1-2, with 7 bases that match TRBD1. V lost 0 bases to trimming and J lost 2 bases; unmatched junction nucleotides: 0. In germline, CDR1 is SGHVS, CDR2 FQNEAQ. This CDR3 is built from 14 residues. The CDR3 here is CASSLAQGNYGYTF. CDR3 bases: TGTGCCAGCAGCTTAGCACAGGGGAACTATGGCTACACCTTC.

This sequence joins TRBV10-3 and TRBJ2-7, with 8 bases lining up with TRBD1. With V trimmed by 10 bases and J by 3 bases, 11 bases remained unmatched. Germline CDR1 ENHRY, CDR2 SYGVKD. The CDR3 extends over 14 amino acids. CDR3 residues: CATESRDRSYEQYF. CDR3 sequence (DNA): TGTGCCACCGAATCTCGGGACAGGAGCTACGAGCAGTACTTC.

The genes are TRBV6-1 and TRBJ1-6; no clear D. This CDR3 is built from 14 residues. Germline CDR1 is MNHNS and CDR2 is SASEGT. Trimming removed 3 bases from V and 6 bases from J, with 9 bases in between. CDR3 amino acids: CASSDKGGNSPLHF. The CDR3 nucleotides read TGTGCCAGCAGTGATAAGGGAGGTAATTCACCCCTCCACTTT.

The chain joins TRBV7-6 to TRBJ2-1; D remains unclear. This CDR3 has 11 amino acids. In germline, CDR1 is SGHVS, CDR2 FNYEAQ. Trimming cost V 1 base and J 8 bases, with 3 bases left between them. CDR3 nucleotide sequence: TGTGCCAGCAGCTTAGGCGATGAGCAGTTCTTC. The encoded protein is CASSLGDEQFF.

The rearrangement uses TRBV11-2 and TRBJ2-6; 10 bases are shared with TRBD2. The CDR3 totals 18 residues. Germline values: CDR1 SGHAT, CDR2 FQNNGV. With V trimmed by 5 bases and J by 0 bases, 7 bases remained unmatched. As DNA, the CDR3 is TGTGCCAGCAGCCGTAGCGGGGGGTCTAACTCTGGGGCCAACGTCCTGACTTTC. Translation: CASSRSGGSNSGANVLTF.

V is TRBV10-3 and J is TRBJ2-1; 12 bases match TRBD2. In germline, CDR1 is ENHRY, CDR2 SYGVKD. J gave up 3 bases and V 3 bases, and 6 bases lay outside the gene matches. The CDR3 is 17 residues long. DNA for the CDR3: TGTGCCATCAGTGACCCGACTAGCGGGAGAATCTACAATGAGCAGTTCTTC. Residues: CAISDPTSGRIYNEQFF.

The V call is TRBV25-1, the J call TRBJ2-1, with 8 nucleotides matching TRBD2. CDR3 size: 17 residues. V shed 4 bases and J 1 base; nucleotides not matched to a gene: 9. Looked up from germline, CDR1 is MGHDK and CDR2 is SYGVNS. The CDR3 DNA is TGTGCCAGCAGTGGCAGTGGAGCGGGGGCGTCCTACAATGAGCAGTTCTTC. It translates to CASSGSGAGASYNEQFF.

This chain connects TRBV23-1 to TRBJ2-7; TRBD2 might be the D (5 bases). TRBV23-1 is labeled an ORF, and its function is uncertain. This CDR3 is built from 13 residues. V was clipped by 8 bases and J by 2 bases, with 13 bases between them. The CDR3 DNA reads as TGCGCCAGCGCCGGGGAAAGGACCTACGAGCAGTACTTC. Residues: CASAGERTYEQYF.

Here the CDR3 DNA reads TGTGCCAGCAGCGTAGATCTAGCGGGTTCCTACGAGCAGTACTTC. This gives the protein CASSVDLAGSYEQYF. This chain joins TRBV9 and TRBJ2-7; 8 positions match TRBD2. With 0 bases clipped from V and 1 base from J, the junction kept 3 bases outside the gene matches. Germline V gives CDR1 SGDLS, CDR2 YYNGEE. The length of the CDR3 is 15 residues.

V is TRBV20-1 and J is TRBJ1-2; D gene uncertain. The CDR3 runs 11 residues. The V gene lost 0 bases and the J gene lost 13 bases, with 12 bases spanning the gap. Per the germline V gene, CDR1 is DFQATT and CDR2 is SNEGSKA (reference sequence). This CDR3 is CSARDLEELTF. DNA for the CDR3: TGCAGTGCTAGAGATCTGGAGGAGCTCACCTTC.

The chain is built from TRBV11-2 and TRBJ2-7; 9 nucleotides align to TRBD1. CDR3 length equals 16 residues. Germline CDR1 SGHAT, CDR2 FQNNGV. Trimming at V came to 5 bases and at J to 6 bases, leaving 14 bases not matched to a gene. The CDR3 DNA sequence: TGTGCCAGCAGCGTCGCCAATCCGGGACAGGGAGGCGAGCAGTACTTC. This translates into CASSVANPGQGGEQYF.

This chain links TRBV19 with TRBJ2-3; TRBD1 matches 10 bases. Trimming removed 3 bases from V and 4 bases from J; junction bases left unmatched: 1. CDR1 LNHDA and CDR2 SQIVND come from the germline V gene (reference sequence). This CDR3 spans 14 amino acids. CDR3 sequence (DNA): TGTGCCAGTAGTATCGGGACAGGGGCAGATACGCAGTATTTT. Translation gives CASSIGTGADTQYF.

This rearrangement joins TRBV30 to TRBJ2-7, with a possible D match to TRBD2 (6 bases). Trimming cost V 7 bases and J 0 bases, with 16 bases left between them. The CDR3 is made up of 14 amino acids. Per germline, CDR1 GTSNPN and CDR2 SVGIG (reference sequence). CDR3 in amino acids: CASPWDCPSYEQYF. The CDR3 region has the DNA TGTGCCTCCCCTTGGGACTGCCCCTCCTACGAGCAGTACTTC. The full variable domain, rest sourced from reference TRBV30 and TRBJ2-7, is SQTIHQWPATLVQPVGSPLSLECTVEGTSNPNLYWYRQAAGRGLQLLFYSVGIGQISSEVPQNLSASRPQDRQFILSSKKLLLSDSGFYLCASPWDCPSYEQYFGPGTRLTVT.

V is TRBV10-3 and J is TRBJ1-5; 7 bases line up with TRBD1. The V and J ends lost 4 bases and 7 bases, in that order; junction bases with no gene match: 7. CDR3 size: 14 residues. Germline V lookup: CDR1 ENHRY, CDR2 SYGVKD. The CDR3 region has the DNA TGTGCCATCAGTGGACAGGGCGGGCTGCAGCCCCAGCATTTT. Protein sequence: CAISGQGGLQPQHF.

The chain has TRBV6-1 and TRBJ2-6; TRBD2 might be the D (6 bases). Germline V gene lookup returns CDR1 MNHNS and CDR2 SASEGT. V was cut by 1 base and J by 5 bases, with 12 bases left in between. This CDR3 contains 16 residues. The CDR3 bases are TGTGCCAGCAGTGAAGAGGTAGGGAGGAGGGCCAACGTCCTGACTTTC. The encoded protein is CASSEEVGRRANVLTF.

V usage is TRBV6-2 or TRBV6-3 and J usage is TRBJ1-1; maybe TRBD1 (6 bases). The CDR3 covers 15 residues. Trimming cost V 6 bases and J 1 base, with 15 bases left between them. Germline V gene lookup returns CDR1 MNHEY and CDR2 SVGEGT. The CDR3 DNA reads as TGTGCCAGCAGCCGGGGGGGCCCTCGGAACACTGAAGCTTTCTTT. Translated: CASSRGGPRNTEAFF.

The chain joins TRBV19 to TRBJ1-4, with 7 bases lining up with TRBD1. The V gene end was trimmed by 4 bases and the J gene end by 2 bases; junction bases not matched to a gene: 1. The length of the CDR3 is 14 residues. Germline CDR1 reads LNHDA; CDR2 reads SQIVND (reference sequence). The DNA of the CDR3 is TGTGCCAGTAGTAGACAGGGCACTAATGAAAAACTGTTTTTT. This codes for CASSRQGTNEKLFF. The variable domain in full, completed from reference TRBV19 and TRBJ1-4, reads DGGITQSPKYLFRKEGQNVTLSCEQNLNHDAMYWYRQDPGQGLRLIYYSQIVNDFQKGDIAEGYSVSREKKESFPLTVTSAQKNPTAFYLCASSRQGTNEKLFFGSGTQLSVL.

Turning to this clone: The sample holds other DNA sequences that translate to the same CDR3. This chain joins TRBV5-1 and TRBJ1-3; D gene unclear. This CDR3 comprises 14 residues. Germline V gene lookup returns CDR1 SGHRS and CDR2 YFSETQ. V dropped 0 bases and J dropped 4 bases, with 8 bases sitting between them. In DNA form, the CDR3 reads TGCGCCAGCAGCTTGGGAGGTCTCGGAAACACCATATATTTT. It encodes CASSLGGLGNTIYF.

The CDR3 sequence: CASSFGRGEYEQYF. The DNA for the CDR3 is TGTGCCAGCAGCTTCGGCAGGGGCGAGTACGAGCAGTACTTC. The chain links TRBV7-2 to TRBJ2-7; tentative D call: TRBD1 (6 bases). The length of the CDR3 is 14 residues. The V gene's germline CDR1 is SGHTA and CDR2 FQGNSA. Trimming pared 3 bases from V and 4 bases from J, leaving 13 bases between.

The chain employs TRBV2 and TRBJ1-5; D might be TRBD1 (6 bases). Germline V gives CDR1 SNHLY, CDR2 FYNNEI. The CDR3 runs to 15 residues. V gave up 4 bases and J gave up 3 bases, with 13 bases separating them. The CDR3 loop is CASSVGQRINQPQHF. CDR3 bases: TGTGCCAGCAGTGTAGGACAGAGGATCAATCAGCCCCAGCATTTT.

The chain joins TRBV30 to TRBJ2-5; 7 nucleotides align to TRBD1. V was pared by 2 bases and J by 0 bases, with 6 bases of the junction left unmatched. CDR1 and CDR2 (germline): GTSNPN, SVGIG (reference sequence). This CDR3 is 15 amino acids long. CDR3 bases: TGTGCCTGGAGTTCGGGACAGTTCAACCAAGAGACCCAGTACTTC. It is translated as CAWSSGQFNQETQYF.

The chain employs TRBV18 and TRBJ1-2; TRBD1 matches 8 bases. Germline V gives CDR1 KGHSH, CDR2 LQKENI. The CDR3 loop spans 13 amino acids. J lost 6 bases, V lost 3 bases, and 3 bases had no gene match. The CDR3 loop is CASSPDRDNGYTF. The CDR3 DNA sequence: TGTGCCAGCTCACCGGACAGGGATAATGGCTACACCTTC.

The rearrangement joins TRBV5-1 to TRBJ2-1, with D possibly being TRBD2 (6 bases). CDR1 is SGHRS, CDR2 YFSETQ, per germline. With 6 bases removed from V and 5 bases from J, the gap between germline ends came to 15 bases. The CDR3 loop spans 14 amino acids. The CDR3, as DNA: TGCGCCAGCAAGGAGGGTAGCGGAAACAATGAGCAGTTCTTC. It codes for CASKEGSGNNEQFF.

The chain is built from TRBV6-6 and TRBJ1-5; D unclear. The CDR3 runs to 12 residues. Trimming took off 6 bases at V and 4 bases at J, with 7 bases between the two ends. CDR1 MNHNY and CDR2 SVGAGI come from the germline V gene (reference sequence). The CDR3: CASSPGNQPQHF. CDR3 coding DNA: TGTGCCAGCAGCCCAGGAAATCAGCCCCAGCATTTT.